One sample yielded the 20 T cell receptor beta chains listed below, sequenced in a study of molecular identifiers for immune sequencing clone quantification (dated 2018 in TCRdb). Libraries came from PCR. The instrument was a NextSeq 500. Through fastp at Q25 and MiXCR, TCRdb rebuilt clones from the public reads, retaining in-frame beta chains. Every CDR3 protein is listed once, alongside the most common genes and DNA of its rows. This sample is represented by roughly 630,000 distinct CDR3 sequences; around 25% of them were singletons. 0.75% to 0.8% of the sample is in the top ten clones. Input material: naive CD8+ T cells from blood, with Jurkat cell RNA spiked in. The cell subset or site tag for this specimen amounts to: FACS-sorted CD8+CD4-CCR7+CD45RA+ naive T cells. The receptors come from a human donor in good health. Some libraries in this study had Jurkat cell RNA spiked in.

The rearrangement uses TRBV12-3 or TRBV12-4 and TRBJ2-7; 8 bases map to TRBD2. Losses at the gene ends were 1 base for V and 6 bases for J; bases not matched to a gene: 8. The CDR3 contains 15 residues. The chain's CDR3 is CASSLGGGRLFEQYF. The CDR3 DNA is TGTGCCAGCAGTTTAGGGGGCGGGAGGTTGTTCGAGCAGTACTTC.

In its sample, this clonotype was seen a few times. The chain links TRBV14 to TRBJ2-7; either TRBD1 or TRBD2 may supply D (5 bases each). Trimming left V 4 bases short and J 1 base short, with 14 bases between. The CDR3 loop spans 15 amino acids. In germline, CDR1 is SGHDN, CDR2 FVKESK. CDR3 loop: CASSPRDGHSYEQYF. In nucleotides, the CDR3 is TGTGCCAGCAGCCCCCGGGACGGACATTCCTACGAGCAGTACTTC. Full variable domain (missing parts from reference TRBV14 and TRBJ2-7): EAGVTQFPSHSVIEKGQTVTLRCDPISGHDNLYWYRRVMGKEIKFLLHFVKESKQDESGMPNNRFLAERTGGTYSTLKVQPAELEDSGVYFCASSPRDGHSYEQYFGPGTRLTVT.

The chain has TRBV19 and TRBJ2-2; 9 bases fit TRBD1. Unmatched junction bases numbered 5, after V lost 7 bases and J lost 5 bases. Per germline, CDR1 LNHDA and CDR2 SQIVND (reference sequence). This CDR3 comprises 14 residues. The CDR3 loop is CASIGTGFTGELFF. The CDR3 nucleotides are TGTGCCAGTATTGGGACAGGGTTTACCGGGGAGCTGTTTTTT.

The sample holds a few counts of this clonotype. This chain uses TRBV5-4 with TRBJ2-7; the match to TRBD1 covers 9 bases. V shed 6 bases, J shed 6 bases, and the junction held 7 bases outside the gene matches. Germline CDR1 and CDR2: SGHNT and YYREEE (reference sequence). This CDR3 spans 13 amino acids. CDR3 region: CASNEDRGVEQYF. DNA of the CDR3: TGTGCCAGCAACGAGGACAGGGGAGTCGAGCAGTACTTC.

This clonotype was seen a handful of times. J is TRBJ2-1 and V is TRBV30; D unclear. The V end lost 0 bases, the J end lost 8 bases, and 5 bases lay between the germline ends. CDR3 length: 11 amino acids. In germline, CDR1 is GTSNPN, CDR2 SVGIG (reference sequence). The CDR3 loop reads CAWSVGYEQFF. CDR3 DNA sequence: TGTGCCTGGAGTGTCGGGTATGAGCAGTTCTTC.

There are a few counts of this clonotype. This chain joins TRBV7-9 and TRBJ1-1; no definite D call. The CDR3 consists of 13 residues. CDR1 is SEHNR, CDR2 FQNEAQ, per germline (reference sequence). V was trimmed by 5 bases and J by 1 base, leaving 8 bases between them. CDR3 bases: TGTGCCAGCAGCAATGGAGAGAACACTGAAGCTTTCTTT. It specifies CASSNGENTEAFF.

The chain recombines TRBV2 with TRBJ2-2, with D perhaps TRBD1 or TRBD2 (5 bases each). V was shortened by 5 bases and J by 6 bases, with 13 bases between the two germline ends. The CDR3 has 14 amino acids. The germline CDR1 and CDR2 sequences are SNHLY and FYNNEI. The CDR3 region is CASSPGTLPGELFF. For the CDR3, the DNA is TGTGCCAGCAGTCCCGGGACCCTGCCCGGGGAGCTGTTTTTT.

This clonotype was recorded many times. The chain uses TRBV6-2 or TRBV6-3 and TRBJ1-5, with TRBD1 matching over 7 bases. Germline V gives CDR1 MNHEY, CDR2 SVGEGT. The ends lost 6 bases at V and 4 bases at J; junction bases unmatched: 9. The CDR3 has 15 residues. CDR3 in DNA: TGTGCCAGCAGCTACGGCTACAGGGGTAATCAGCCCCAGCATTTT. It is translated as CASSYGYRGNQPQHF.

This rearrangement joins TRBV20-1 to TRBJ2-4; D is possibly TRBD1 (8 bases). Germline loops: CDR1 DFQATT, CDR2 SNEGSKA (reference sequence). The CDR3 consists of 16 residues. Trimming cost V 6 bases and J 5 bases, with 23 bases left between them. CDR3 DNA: TGCAGTGCCTCTAAGACAGGGGACTACCTTCAAAACATTCAGTACTTC. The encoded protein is CSASKTGDYLQNIQYF.

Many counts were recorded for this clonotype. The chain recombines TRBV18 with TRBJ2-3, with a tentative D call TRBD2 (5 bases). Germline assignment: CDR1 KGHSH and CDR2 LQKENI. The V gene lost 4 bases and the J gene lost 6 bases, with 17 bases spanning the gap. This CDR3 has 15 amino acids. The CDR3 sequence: CASSQAELTTDTQYF. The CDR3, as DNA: TGTGCCAGCTCACAAGCGGAACTCACTACGGATACGCAGTATTTT.

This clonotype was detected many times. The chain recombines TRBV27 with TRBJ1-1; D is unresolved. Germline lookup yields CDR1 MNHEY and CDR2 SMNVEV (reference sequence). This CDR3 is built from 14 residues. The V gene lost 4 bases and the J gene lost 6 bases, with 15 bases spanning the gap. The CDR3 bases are TGTGCCAGCAGTTCTCCCCGGATTCCTGCTGAAGCTTTCTTT. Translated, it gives CASSSPRIPAEAFF.

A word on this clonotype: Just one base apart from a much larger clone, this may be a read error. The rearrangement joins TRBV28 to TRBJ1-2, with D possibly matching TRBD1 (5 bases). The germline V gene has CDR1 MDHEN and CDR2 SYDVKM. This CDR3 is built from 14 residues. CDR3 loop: CASGIGTRTYGHTF. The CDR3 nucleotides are TGTGCCAGCGGGATAGGGACCCGGACCTATGGCCACACCTTC.

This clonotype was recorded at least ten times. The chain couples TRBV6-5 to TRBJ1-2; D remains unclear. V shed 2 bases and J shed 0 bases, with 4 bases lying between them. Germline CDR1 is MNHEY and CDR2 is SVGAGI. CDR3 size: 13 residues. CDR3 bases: TGTGCCAGCAGTTACGCCGCTAACTATGGCTACACCTTC. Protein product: CASSYAANYGYTF.

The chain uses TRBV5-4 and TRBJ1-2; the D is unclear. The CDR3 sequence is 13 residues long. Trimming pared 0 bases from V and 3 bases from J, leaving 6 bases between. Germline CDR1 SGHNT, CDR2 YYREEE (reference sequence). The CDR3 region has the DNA TGTGCCAGCAGCTTGGCCGACGACTATGGCTACACCTTC. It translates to CASSLADDYGYTF.

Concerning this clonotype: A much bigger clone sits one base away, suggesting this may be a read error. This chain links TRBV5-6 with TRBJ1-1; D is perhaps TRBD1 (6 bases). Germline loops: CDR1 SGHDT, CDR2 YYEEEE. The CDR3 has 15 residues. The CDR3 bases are TGTGCCAGCAGCTTGGCCGGGCAGGGGAGTACTGAAACTTTCTTT. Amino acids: CASSLAGQGSTETFF.

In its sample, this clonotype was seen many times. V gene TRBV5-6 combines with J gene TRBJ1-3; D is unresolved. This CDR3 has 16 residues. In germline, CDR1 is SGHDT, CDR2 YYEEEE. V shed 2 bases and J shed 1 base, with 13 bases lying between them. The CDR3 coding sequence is TGTGCCAGCAGCTTCTCCGAGCTCTTTTCTGGAAACACCATATATTTT. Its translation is CASSFSELFSGNTIYF. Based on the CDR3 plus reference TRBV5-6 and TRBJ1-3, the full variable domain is DAGVTQSPTHLIKTRGQQVTLRCSPKSGHDTVSWYQQALGQGPQFIFQYYEEEERQRGNFPDRFSGHQFPNYSSELNVNALLLGDSALYLCASSFSELFSGNTIYFGEGSWLTVV.

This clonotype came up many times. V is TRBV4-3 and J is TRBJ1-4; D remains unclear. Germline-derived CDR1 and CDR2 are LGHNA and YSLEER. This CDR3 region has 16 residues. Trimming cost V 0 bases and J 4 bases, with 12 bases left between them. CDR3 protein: CASSQESQLFNEKLFF. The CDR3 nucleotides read TGCGCCAGCAGCCAAGAGTCGCAGCTCTTTAATGAAAAACTGTTTTTT.

The CDR3 nucleotides read TGTGCCAGCAGCGAGACCCCGATGGAGGGAAGAGAGACCCAGTACTTC. Protein: CASSETPMEGRETQYF. The chain couples TRBV9 to TRBJ2-5; D possibly corresponds to TRBD2 (6 bases). Trimming took 3 bases from V and 4 from J, leaving 19 bases between them. The CDR3 is 16 amino acids. The germline V gene encodes CDR1 SGDLS and CDR2 YYNGEE.

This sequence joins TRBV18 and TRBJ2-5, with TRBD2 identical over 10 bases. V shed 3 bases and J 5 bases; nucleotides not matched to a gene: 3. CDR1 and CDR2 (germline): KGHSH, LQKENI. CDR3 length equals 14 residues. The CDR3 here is CASSPGLARETQYF. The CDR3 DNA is TGTGCCAGCTCACCGGGACTAGCGAGGGAGACCCAGTACTTC.

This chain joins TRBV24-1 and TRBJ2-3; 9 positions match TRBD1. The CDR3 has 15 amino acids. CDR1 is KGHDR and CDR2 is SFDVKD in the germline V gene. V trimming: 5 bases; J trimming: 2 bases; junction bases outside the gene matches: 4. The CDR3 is CATSGDRVHTDTQYF. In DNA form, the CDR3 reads TGTGCCACCAGTGGGGACAGGGTCCACACAGATACGCAGTATTTT.